This T cell receptor (beta chain) was sequenced during a study of CD8+ T cells in alopecia areata. Study summary: Tofacitinib was taken orally by treated patients, and the dose was 5 to 10 mg twice daily.

Once RNA had been extracted, it was reverse transcribed into cDNA to act as the sequencing template. Libraries were prepared by immunoSEQ multiplex PCR; TCRdb keeps only in-frame clonotypes and omits some of them. Of about 270,000 clones in the sample, over 45% were seen once. General observations from the study: Sequenced scalp T cells also include alphabeta T cells resident in normal skin. Significant decreases in scalp clonality and expanded CD8+ clones followed tofacitinib treatment. Mice gave a clearer picture of TCR sharing than patients did, possibly for HLA-related reasons.

The treatment was: oral pan-JAK inhibitor, 5-10 mg twice daily. Regarding this clone: The antigen is unknown.

The sequence was obtained from a human donor with alopecia areata. Specimen: CD4+ T cells sorted from blood, collected at week 52, from a patient treated with tofacitinib.

The CDR3 DNA sequence: TGCGCCAGCAGCCATCGACCGGGACTAGCTTTGACAGATACGCAGTATTTT. Its translation: CASSHRPGLALTDTQYF. The J gene is TRBJ2-3, the V gene TRBV4-3, with 9 bases that match TRBD2. J lost 3 bases, V lost 3 bases, and 10 bases had no gene match. Germline V gene lookup returns CDR1 LGHNA and CDR2 YSLEER. This CDR3 has 17 residues.